The source of this TCR beta chain is a study of blood T cell repertoires in COVID-19. Study background: Samples representing acute and convalescent COVID-19 were sourced from the United States, Italy and Spain.

Original data processing: It was from reference gene primer amplification that nucleated cell counts were estimated. Method: immunoSEQ multiplex PCR; TCRdb's copy keeps in-frame clones and lacks some. The DNA was the basis for D and trimming; V, J and clone size are from that table. The sample has about 42,000 clones, about nine tenths seen once; the top ten hold 0.4%. Trimming took 5 bases from V and 3 from J, leaving 19 bases between them. The CDR3 is made up of 16 amino acids. From germline, CDR1 is SGHAT and CDR2 FQNNGV. This clonotype was sampled from a human donor in a cohort sampled during active COVID-19. What was sequenced was peripheral blood. This chain connects TRBV11-2 to TRBJ1-1, with D uncertain. The CDR3 is CASSPWEIDRHTEAFF. CDR3 in DNA: TGTGCCAGCAGCCCGTGGGAGATTGACCGCCACACTGAAGCTTTCTTT.